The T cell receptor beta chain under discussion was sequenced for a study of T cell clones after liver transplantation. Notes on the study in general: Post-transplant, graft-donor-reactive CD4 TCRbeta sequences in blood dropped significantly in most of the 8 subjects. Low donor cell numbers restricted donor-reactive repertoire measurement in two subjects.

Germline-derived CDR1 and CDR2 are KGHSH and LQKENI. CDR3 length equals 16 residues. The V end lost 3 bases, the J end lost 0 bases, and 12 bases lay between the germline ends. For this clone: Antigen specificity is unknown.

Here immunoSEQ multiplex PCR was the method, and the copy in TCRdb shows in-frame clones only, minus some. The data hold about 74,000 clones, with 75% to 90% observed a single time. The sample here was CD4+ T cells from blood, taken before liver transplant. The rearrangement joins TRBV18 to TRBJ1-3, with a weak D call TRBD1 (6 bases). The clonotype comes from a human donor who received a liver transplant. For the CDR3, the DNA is TGTGCCAGCTCACCCCAGACAGGCCTCTCTGGAAACACCATATATTTT. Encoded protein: CASSPQTGLSGNTIYF.